The clone carrying this T cell receptor (beta chain) was counted many times. No antigen is known for it. Graves' hyperthyroidism showing no ophthalmopathy progression within 18 months was considered stable. Lactation, pregnancy, other autoimmune disease or uncontrolled infection led to exclusion of patients. The data derive from a study of T cells in Graves' hyperthyroidism and ophthalmopathy. General observations from the study: Ophthalmopathy, which appeared later, was predicted by the model a median 6.5 months before onset.

There were TCR beta CDR3 regions amplified from RNA transcripts. The HTBI primer set served for first-round RT-PCR of the TCR CDR3. TCRdb reprocessed the multiplex PCR reads via MiXCR and lists one record per CDR3 protein. The sample shows 300,000 to 400,000 distinct CDR3 sequences, 13% of them seen only once. The CDR3 has 18 residues. Trimming left V 1 base short and J 0 bases short, with 19 bases between. Per the germline V gene, CDR1 is DFQATT and CDR2 is SNEGSKA (reference sequence). The receptor's source is a woman younger than 35 with Graves' hyperthyroidism. Sequencing input: blood. The chain joins TRBV20-1 to TRBJ1-5; the D gene is possibly TRBD1 (6 bases). CDR3 sequence: CSARVSVPRGYSNQPQHF. DNA of the CDR3: TGCAGTGCTAGAGTGTCGGTCCCCAGGGGTTATAGCAATCAGCCCCAGCATTTT.